Reported below is one T cell receptor beta chain. There are many counts of this clonotype. Its antigen is still unknown. Sequence at one end of the junction differs from germline and may be a read error. Systemically healthy Caucasian individuals from Russia, some 36 in total and aged about 6 to 95 years, were included as donors. Around 9.9 milliliters of peripheral blood were collected from each donor into EDTA-treated Vacutainer tubes. PBMCs were isolated by Ficoll-Paque density-gradient centrifugation, with at least 6.5 million obtained per sample. Trizol reagent was used to extract total RNA from the PBMCs, yielding at least 5.5 micrograms per sample. The percentages of naive CD45RAhigh/CD27high T cells were determined by flow cytometry on a PBMC aliquot from every donor. The CDR3, from cysteine to phenylalanine, totals 14 residues. CDR3 DNA only is kept here, 42 bases in frame from base 1. The germline V gene sets CDR1 to SGHRS and CDR2 to YFSETQ.

Preparation of the library involved 5' RACE. For sequencing, an Illumina HiSeq 2500 was employed. The second PCR ran for about 7 to 11 cycles and used a J-beta primer mix along with a sample-barcoded 5' primer. A unique molecular identifier was introduced onto each TCR beta cDNA molecule by a template-switch 5' adaptor carrying 12 random nucleotides. Each sample yielded at least 2.5 million CDR3-containing paired-end reads. The Mint cDNA synthesis kit, primed by a TRBC-specific oligonucleotide, was used to synthesize first-strand cDNA from all RNA. Following uracil-DNA glycosylase treatment, a first 18-cycle PCR with universal primers M1SS and BC2_uni_R was performed on all cDNA. As for the authors' bioinformatics: Normalization of each sample was performed by random selection of 1 million high-quality reads, each carrying a distinct molecular identifier. Instead of being binned into consensus sequences, reads with shared molecular identifiers were discarded. MiTCR, set to a Q25 quality threshold and the strictest error-elimination algorithm, was used for CDR3 identification, clonotype clustering and error correction. A nonparametric unseen species model using Euler transformation provided a lower-bound estimate of total TCR beta diversity. TCRdb reprocessing: public reads trimmed at Q25 with fastp, clones called with MiXCR, in-frame beta chains kept. A single entry per CDR3 protein holds the most common genes and DNA from its merged rows. It is TCRdb's table, rather than the study itself, that gives the V and J calls and clone size. Across this sample there are roughly 1 million distinct CDR3 sequences, with less than 25% seen only once. The ten largest account for about 0.72% of the sample.

These data come from a study of blood T cells in healthy people across ages (dated by TCRdb to between 2014 and 2017). Looking at the study overall: Template switching captured roughly one uniquely barcoded TCR beta cDNA molecule per two T cells in model experiments. Using deep sequencing normalized with unique cDNA molecular identifiers, the study measured how TCR beta repertoire diversity changes with age. Donors were grouped into four age groups: young (average 16 years), middle-aged (39), aged (62) and long-lived (over 80). Two additional independent replicas of 1 million unique cDNA reads from the same blood draw were analyzed for two donors (one aged 18 to 29 and one aged 80 or older).

Study-wide findings and limitations: The CMV infection status of donors was not known, potentially confounding age-related changes in expanded clonotypes. The percentage of naive T cells measured by flow cytometry correlated strongly with observed TCR beta diversity. Compared with the aged group, the long-lived group had more naive CD4+ T cells, fewer expanded clones and increased TCR diversity, a pattern suggesting age selection. Bulk unsorted PBMC profiling prevented conclusive comparison of naive and antigen-experienced compartments. Total diversity estimates from one million sequenced T cells were considered lower bounds and underestimates. Observed TCR beta diversity per million T cells fell roughly linearly with age, and a significant reduction was already apparent by age about 38.

The same specimen was also included in a second study, on T cells of mothers and their children. The second source states: Donors were nine systemically healthy Caucasian individuals: three mothers and their six children. cDNA synthesis used all of the extracted RNA, with roughly 1.5 ug of RNA in each 15 ul reaction. In the second PCR, the M1S primer introduced both the sample barcodes and 2-4 random nucleotides. Over 10 million TCR beta CDR3 reads came from each mother, compared with approximately 3.1 million reads from each child. TCR recombination output is similarly shaped by thymic selection in related and unrelated pairs, with a minor effect exerted by inherited differences. Normalized repertoire overlap was always found to be slightly, but never significantly, higher in related mother-child pairs than in unrelated mother-child pairs. No persistent microchimeric T cell clones were detected, at a sensitivity of roughly 99 clones per million clonotypes. To look for features that set related mother-child pairs apart from unrelated individuals, the researchers ran deep NGS to compare the TCR beta repertoires of mothers and children. The mean age was roughly 40 +/- 4 years for the mothers and approximately 11 +/- 4 years for the children. After adapter ligation with NEBNext reagents, the libraries were sequenced on Illumina HiSeq 2000 with 100+100 nt paired-end reads. To prevent cross-contamination, the mother and child libraries were prepared a month apart and were sequenced in separate runs. Between 500,000 and 2,000,000 distinct TCR beta clonotypes were identified per donor. Naive TCR beta clonotypes were estimated from low-frequency clonotypes matched to each donor's FACS-determined naive share, without sorting.

Sequences were obtained from blood. This TCR was sampled from a girl aged 2-10 years in good health. The rearranged segments are TRBV5-1 and TRBJ2-7; the junction holds 10 bases that match TRBD1. The DNA reads as follows: TGTGCCAGCAGCCCAGGACAGGGGGGCTACGAGCAGTACTTC. Its protein is CASSPGQGGYEQYF.